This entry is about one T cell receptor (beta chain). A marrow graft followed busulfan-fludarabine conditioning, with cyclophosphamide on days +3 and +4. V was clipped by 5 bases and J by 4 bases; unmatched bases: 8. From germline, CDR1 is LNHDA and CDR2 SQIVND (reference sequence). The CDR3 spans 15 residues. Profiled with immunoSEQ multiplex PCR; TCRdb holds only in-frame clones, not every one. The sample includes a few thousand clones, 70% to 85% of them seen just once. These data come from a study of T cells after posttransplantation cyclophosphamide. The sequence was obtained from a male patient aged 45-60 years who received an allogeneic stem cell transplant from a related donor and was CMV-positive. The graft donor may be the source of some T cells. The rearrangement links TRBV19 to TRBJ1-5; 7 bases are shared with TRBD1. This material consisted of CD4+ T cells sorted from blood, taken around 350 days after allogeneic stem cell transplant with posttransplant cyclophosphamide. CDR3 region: CASSLGQLPNQPQHF. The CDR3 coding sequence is TGTGCCAGTAGTTTGGGACAGCTACCAAATCAGCCCCAGCATTTT.